This T cell receptor beta chain derives from a study of blood T cells in healthy people across ages. Through a sample-barcoded 5' primer and a J-beta primer mix, a second PCR was run for roughly 6 to 12 cycles. One entry per CDR3 protein, called by TCRdb with MiXCR from the 5' RACE reads. Of about 1.5 million distinct CDR3 sequences listed, roughly 43% are singletons. This clonotype has a count of ten or more. Germline V gene sequence: CDR1 SGDLS, CDR2 YYNGEE. Trimming cost V 3 bases and J 0 bases, with 16 bases left between them. This CDR3 region has 17 residues. The clonotype was recovered from a woman younger than 30 in good health. The chain recombines TRBV9 with TRBJ2-1, with TRBD1 as a possible D gene (6 bases). The sequenced sample was blood. The CDR3 DNA follows: TGTGCCAGCAGCGACAACATCGACAGGCTCTCCTACAATGAGCAGTTCTTC. Its translation: CASSDNIDRLSYNEQFF. The entire variable domain, with the rest obtained from reference TRBV9 and TRBJ2-1, is as follows: DSGVTQTPKHLITATGQRVTLRCSPRSGDLSVYWYQQSLDQGLQFLIQYYNGEERAKGNILERFSAQQFPDLHSELNLSSLELGDSALYFCASSDNIDRLSYNEQFFGPGTRLTVL.